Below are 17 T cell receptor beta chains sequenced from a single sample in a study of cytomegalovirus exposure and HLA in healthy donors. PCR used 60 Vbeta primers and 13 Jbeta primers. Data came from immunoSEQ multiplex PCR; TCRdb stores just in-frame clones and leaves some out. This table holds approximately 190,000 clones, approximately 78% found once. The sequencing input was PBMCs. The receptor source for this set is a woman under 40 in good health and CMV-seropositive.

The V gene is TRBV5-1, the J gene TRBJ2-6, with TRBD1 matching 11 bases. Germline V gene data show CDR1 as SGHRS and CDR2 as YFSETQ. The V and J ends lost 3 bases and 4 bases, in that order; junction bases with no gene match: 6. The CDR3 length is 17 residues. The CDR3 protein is CASSWDRGLSGANVLTF. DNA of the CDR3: TGCGCCAGCAGCTGGGACAGGGGGTTGTCAGGGGCCAACGTCCTGACTTTC.

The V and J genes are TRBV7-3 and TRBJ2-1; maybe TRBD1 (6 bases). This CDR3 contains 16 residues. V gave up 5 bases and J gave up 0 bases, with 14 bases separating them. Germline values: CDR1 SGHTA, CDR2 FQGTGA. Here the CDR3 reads CASSVRQASSYNEQFF. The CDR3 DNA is TGTGCCAGCAGCGTACGACAGGCCAGCTCCTACAATGAGCAGTTCTTC.

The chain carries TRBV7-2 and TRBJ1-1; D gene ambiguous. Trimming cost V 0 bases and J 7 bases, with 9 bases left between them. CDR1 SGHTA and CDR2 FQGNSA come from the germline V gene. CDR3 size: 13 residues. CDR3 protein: CASSLASSFEAFF. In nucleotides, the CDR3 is TGTGCCAGCAGCTTAGCTAGCTCCTTTGAAGCTTTCTTT.

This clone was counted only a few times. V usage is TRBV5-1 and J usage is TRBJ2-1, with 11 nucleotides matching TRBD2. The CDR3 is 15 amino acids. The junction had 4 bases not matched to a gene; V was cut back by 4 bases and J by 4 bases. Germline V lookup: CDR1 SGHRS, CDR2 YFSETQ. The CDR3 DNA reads TGCGCCAGCAGCCCCGGGACTAGCGGTTACAATGAGCAGTTCTTC. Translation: CASSPGTSGYNEQFF. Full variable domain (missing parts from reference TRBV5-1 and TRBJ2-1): KAGVTQTPRYLIKTRGQQVTLSCSPISGHRSVSWYQQTPGQGLQFLFEYFSETQRNKGNFPGRFSGRQFSNSRSEMNVSTLELGDSALYLCASSPGTSGYNEQFFGPGTRLTVL.

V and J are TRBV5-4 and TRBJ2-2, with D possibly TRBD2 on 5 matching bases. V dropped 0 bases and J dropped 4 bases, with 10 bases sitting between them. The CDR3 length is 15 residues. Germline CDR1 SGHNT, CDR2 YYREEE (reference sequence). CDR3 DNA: TGTGCCAGCAGCTTGGTAGGGCGGGTCACCGGGGAGCTGTTTTTT. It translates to CASSLVGRVTGELFF.

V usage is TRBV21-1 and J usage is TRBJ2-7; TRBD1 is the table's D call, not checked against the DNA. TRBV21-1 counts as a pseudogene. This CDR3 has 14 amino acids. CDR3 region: CASSYRGRRGEQYF. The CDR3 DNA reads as TGTGCCAGCAGCTACAGGGGGCGAAGAGGCGAGCAGTACTTC.

CDR3 DNA sequence: TGCGCCAGCAGCCAAGATCGAGGGTCTGAGACCCAGTACTTC. Protein product: CASSQDRGSETQYF. This chain links TRBV4-3 with TRBJ2-5; possible D gene TRBD2, 5 bases. The length of the CDR3 is 14 residues. Trimming took 0 bases from V and 5 from J, leaving 10 bases between them. Germline values: CDR1 LGHNA, CDR2 YSLEER.

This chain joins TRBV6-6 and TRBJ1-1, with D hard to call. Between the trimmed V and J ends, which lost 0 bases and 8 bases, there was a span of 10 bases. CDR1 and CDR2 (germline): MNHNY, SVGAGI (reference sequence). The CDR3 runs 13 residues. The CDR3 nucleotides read TGTGCCAGCAGTTACTCCGGGAGGACCGAAGCTTTCTTT. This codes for CASSYSGRTEAFF.

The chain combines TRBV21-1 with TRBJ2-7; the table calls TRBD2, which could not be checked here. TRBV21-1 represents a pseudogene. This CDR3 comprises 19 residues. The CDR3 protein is CASSNPPGGTLLTTYEQYF. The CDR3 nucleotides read TGTGCCAGCAGCAACCCGCCCGGGGGAACACTATTAACCACCTACGAGCAGTACTTC.

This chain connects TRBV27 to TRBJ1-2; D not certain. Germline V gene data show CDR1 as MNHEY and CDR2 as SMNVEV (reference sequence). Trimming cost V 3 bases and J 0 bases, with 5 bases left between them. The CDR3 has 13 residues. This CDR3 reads CASSFNTNYGYTF. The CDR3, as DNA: TGTGCCAGCAGTTTTAATACTAACTATGGCTACACCTTC.

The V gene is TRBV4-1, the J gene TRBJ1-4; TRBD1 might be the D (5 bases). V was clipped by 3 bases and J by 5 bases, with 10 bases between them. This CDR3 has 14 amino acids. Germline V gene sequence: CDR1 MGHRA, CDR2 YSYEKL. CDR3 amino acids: CASSHPDRNEKLFF. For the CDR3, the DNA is TGCGCCAGCAGCCACCCTGACAGAAATGAAAAACTGTTTTTT.

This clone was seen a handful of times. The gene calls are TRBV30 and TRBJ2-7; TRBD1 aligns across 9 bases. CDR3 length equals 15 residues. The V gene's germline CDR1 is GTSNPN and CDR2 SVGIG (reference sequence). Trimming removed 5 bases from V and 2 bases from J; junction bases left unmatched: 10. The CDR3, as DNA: TGTGCCTGGGTGCCTTGGGGACAGGGAACCTACGAGCAGTACTTC. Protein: CAWVPWGQGTYEQYF.

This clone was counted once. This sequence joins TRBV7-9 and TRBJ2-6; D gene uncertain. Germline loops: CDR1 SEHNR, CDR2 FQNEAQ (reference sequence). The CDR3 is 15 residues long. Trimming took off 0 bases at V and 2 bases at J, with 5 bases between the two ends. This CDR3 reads CASSLAQPGANVLTF. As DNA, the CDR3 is TGTGCCAGCAGCTTAGCACAGCCTGGGGCCAACGTCCTGACTTTC.

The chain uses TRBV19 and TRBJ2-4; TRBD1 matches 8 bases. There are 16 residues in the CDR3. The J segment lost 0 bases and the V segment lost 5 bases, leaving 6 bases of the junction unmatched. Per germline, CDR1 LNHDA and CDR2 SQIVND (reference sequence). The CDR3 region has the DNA TGTGCCAGTAGTCCCCGGACAGGGTTAGCCAAAAACATTCAGTACTTC. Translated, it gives CASSPRTGLAKNIQYF.

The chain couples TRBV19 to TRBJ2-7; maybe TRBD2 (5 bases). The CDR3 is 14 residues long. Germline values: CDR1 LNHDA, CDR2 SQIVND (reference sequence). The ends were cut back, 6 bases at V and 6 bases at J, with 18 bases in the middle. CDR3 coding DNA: TGTGCCAGTAGCGTTGCGGGCGGGCACGGCGAGCAGTACTTC. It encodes CASSVAGGHGEQYF. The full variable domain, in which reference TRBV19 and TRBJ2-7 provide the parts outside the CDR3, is DGGITQSPKYLFRKEGQNVTLSCEQNLNHDAMYWYRQDPGQGLRLIYYSQIVNDFQKGDIAEGYSVSREKKESFPLTVTSAQKNPTAFYLCASSVAGGHGEQYFGPGTRLTVT.

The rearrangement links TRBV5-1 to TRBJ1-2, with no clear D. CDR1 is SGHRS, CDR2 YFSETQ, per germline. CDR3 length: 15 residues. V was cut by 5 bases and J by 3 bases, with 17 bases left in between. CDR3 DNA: TGCGCCAGCAGTCTCCTAAATCAGCGAGACTATGGCTACACCTTC. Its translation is CASSLLNQRDYGYTF.

DNA of the CDR3: TGTGCCTGGGACAGGGGGCGACGTACTGAAGCTTTCTTT. Translated, it gives CAWDRGRRTEAFF. The gene calls are TRBV30 and TRBJ1-1, with 10 bases aligning to TRBD1. The germline V gene encodes CDR1 GTSNPN and CDR2 SVGIG (reference sequence). This CDR3 is built from 13 residues. J gave up 5 bases and V 5 bases, and 5 bases lay outside the gene matches.